The clone carrying this T cell receptor (beta chain) showed up just once. This sample stems from a study of blood T cell repertoires in COVID-19. TCRdb's table, derived via immunoSEQ multiplex PCR, lists solely in-frame clones and lacks some. The sample holds roughly 240,000 clones, approximately 86% seen once. This CDR3 has 15 amino acids. CDR1 MNHEY and CDR2 SVGAGI come from the germline V gene. Trimming took 5 bases from V and 6 from J; bases not matched to a gene: 7. J is TRBJ1-6 and V is TRBV6-5, with 7 bases lining up with TRBD1. Sequenced input: peripheral blood. This receptor was identified in a woman aged 30 to 39 who had recovered from COVID-19. CDR3 sequence (DNA): TGTGCCAGCAGTCCCGGGACAGCTGCTAATTCACCCCTCCACTTT. Translated, it gives CASSPGTAANSPLHF.